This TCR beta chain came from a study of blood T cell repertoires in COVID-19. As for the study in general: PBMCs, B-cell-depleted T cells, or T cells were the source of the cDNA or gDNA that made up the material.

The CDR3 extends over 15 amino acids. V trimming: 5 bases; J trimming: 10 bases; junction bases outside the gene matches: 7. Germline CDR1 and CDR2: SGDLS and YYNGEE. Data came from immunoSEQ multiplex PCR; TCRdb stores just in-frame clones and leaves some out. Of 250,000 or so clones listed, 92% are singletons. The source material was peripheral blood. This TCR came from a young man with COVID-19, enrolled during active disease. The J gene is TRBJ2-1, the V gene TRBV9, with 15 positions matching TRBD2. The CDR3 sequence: CASRPGLAGGTEQFF. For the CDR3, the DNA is TGTGCCAGCAGACCGGGACTAGCGGGGGGAACCGAGCAGTTCTTC.